These 9 T cell receptor beta chains were all obtained from the same sample, sequenced in a study of blood T cells in healthy people across ages. Alongside a J-beta primer mix, a sample-barcoded 5' primer served in a second PCR lasting about 7 to 12 cycles. From the 5' RACE reads, TCRdb called clonotypes with MiXCR, one entry per CDR3 protein. The table has roughly 860,000 distinct CDR3 sequences, 55% to 65% seen once. The sample taken for sequencing was blood. All receptors come from a man aged 30-40 years in good health.

The chain combines TRBV4-2 with TRBJ2-7, with TRBD2 identical over 12 bases. CDR1 is LGHNA, CDR2 YNFKEQ, per germline. Germline trimming cut 1 base from V and 7 bases from J; bases unmatched to any gene: 8. The CDR3 runs to 16 residues. The DNA of the CDR3 is TGTGCCAGCAGCCAAGTTTCTAGCGGGGGGGTGCGGGAGCAGTACTTC. Residues: CASSQVSSGGVREQYF.

Only a few counts were recorded for this clonotype. The rearrangement joins TRBV29-1 to TRBJ1-2; 8 bases fit TRBD1. The CDR3 length is 13 residues. The germline gives CDR1 SQVTM, CDR2 ANQGSEA. J gave up 5 bases and V 6 bases, and 8 bases lay outside the gene matches. CDR3 in amino acids: CSVRTGGGYGYTF. CDR3 nucleotides: TGCAGCGTCCGAACAGGGGGAGGTTATGGCTACACCTTC.

The genes are TRBV4-3 and TRBJ2-1; tentatively, D is TRBD1 (6 bases). Trimming removed 0 bases from V and 3 bases from J, with 6 bases in between. Germline CDR1 and CDR2: LGHNA and YSLEER. The CDR3 loop spans 14 amino acids. The CDR3 region has the DNA TGCGCCAGCAGCCAAGAACAGGGCTACAATGAGCAGTTCTTC. Amino acids: CASSQEQGYNEQFF.

This clonotype has a handful of counts. V and J are TRBV29-1 and TRBJ2-3, with D hard to call. The CDR3 covers 12 residues. Trimming pared 3 bases from V and 7 bases from J, leaving 11 bases between. Germline CDR1 SQVTM, CDR2 ANQGSEA. This CDR3 reads CSVDPSFNTQYF. The CDR3 DNA is TGCAGCGTTGATCCCTCCTTTAATACGCAGTATTTT.

CDR3 region: CASSLGWVATYNEQFF. The DNA for the CDR3 is TGTGCCAGCAGCTTGGGTTGGGTGGCGACCTACAATGAGCAGTTCTTC. This rearrangement joins TRBV5-5 to TRBJ2-1; unclear D gene. The CDR3 consists of 16 residues. V was clipped by 0 bases and J by 2 bases, with 12 bases between them. Germline assignment: CDR1 SGHKS and CDR2 YYEKEE (reference sequence).

CDR3 region: CAISEAIGGGLTEAFF. The CDR3 region has the DNA TGTGCCATCAGTGAAGCAATCGGCGGCGGCTTGACGGAAGCTTTCTTT. The chain couples TRBV10-3 to TRBJ1-1; unclear D gene. CDR1 and CDR2 (germline): ENHRY, SYGVKD. The CDR3 is 16 residues long. Trimming removed 3 bases from V and 8 bases from J, with 22 bases in between.

The V call is TRBV12-3 or TRBV12-4, the J call TRBJ2-4, with no clear D. Deletions cut 3 bases from V and 0 bases from J, with 12 bases between. The length of the CDR3 is 16 residues. The CDR3: CASSFRADLAKNIQYF. CDR3 nucleotides: TGTGCCAGCAGTTTTAGGGCTGACTTAGCCAAAAACATTCAGTACTTC.

The chain joins TRBV28 to TRBJ2-1; 14 bases align to TRBD2. Germline lookup yields CDR1 MDHEN and CDR2 SYDVKM. J was trimmed by 1 base and V by 5 bases; bases with no gene match: 1. CDR3 length: 16 residues. Written as DNA, the CDR3 is TGTGCCAGCAGTCGACTAGCGGGGGGGTCCTACAATGAGCAGTTCTTC. It codes for CASSRLAGGSYNEQFF.

The chain recombines TRBV5-1 with TRBJ2-5; D is ambiguous. Trimming took off 6 bases at V and 4 bases at J, with 13 bases between the two ends. Germline values: CDR1 SGHRS, CDR2 YFSETQ. The CDR3 spans 13 residues. CDR3 region: CASTHRVGETQYF. CDR3 DNA: TGCGCCAGCACCCACCGGGTTGGAGAGACCCAGTACTTC.